The entry below describes one T cell receptor (beta chain). This sample was included in a study of response to subunit inactivated influenza vaccine. TCRdb redid the calling of the RT-PCR reads with MiXCR, one entry per CDR3 protein. The data show hundreds of thousands of distinct CDR3 sequences, with 15% to 19% seen just once and roughly 12% held by the top ten. Germline assignment: CDR1 ENHRY and CDR2 SYGVKD. Deletions cut 11 bases from V and 5 bases from J, with 19 bases between. This CDR3 has 13 residues. This receptor was obtained from a man between 45 and 60 years old who received an inactivated influenza vaccine. The rearrangement links TRBV10-3 to TRBJ2-7, with a possible D match to TRBD2 (5 bases). Sequenced here: PBMCs from blood, sampled roughly 13 days after vaccination. This CDR3 is CAVTRASQNEQYF. CDR3 bases: TGTGCCGTCACGCGGGCGTCACAGAACGAGCAGTACTTC.